Below, 20 T cell receptor beta chains from the same sample are listed, as sequenced in a study of long-term antiretroviral therapy in people with HIV. This was the immunoSEQ v3.0 assay at survey level. Data came from immunoSEQ multiplex PCR; TCRdb stores just in-frame clones and leaves some out. The sample lists about 25,000 clones; around four fifths were seen once. Sequencing used unsorted PBMCs, obtained 4.2 to 4.5 years after starting antiretroviral therapy. The receptors derive from a man younger than 40 with HIV.

The chain links TRBV7-8 to TRBJ2-7; D is unclear. Trimming left V 5 bases short and J 1 base short, with 12 bases between. CDR3 size: 14 residues. Looked up from germline, CDR1 is SGHVS and CDR2 is FQNEAQ. The DNA of the CDR3 is TGTGCCAGCAGCCCCTACCAGAGTTCCTACGAGCAGTACTTC. Amino acids: CASSPYQSSYEQYF.

The chain recombines TRBV28 with TRBJ1-2; 7 bases align to TRBD1. With V trimmed by 6 bases and J by 4 bases, 8 bases remained unmatched. The CDR3 runs to 14 residues. From germline, CDR1 is MDHEN and CDR2 SYDVKM. The CDR3: CASSRAGGFYGYTF. The CDR3 DNA reads as TGTGCCAGCAGCCGTGCAGGGGGGTTCTATGGCTACACCTTC.

The sample holds one count of this clone. This chain connects TRBV7-9 to TRBJ1-2, with 7 bases aligning to TRBD1. J gave up 4 bases and V 5 bases, and 10 bases lay outside the gene matches. Germline loops: CDR1 SEHNR, CDR2 FQNEAQ (reference sequence). The CDR3 has 15 amino acids. The CDR3 spells CASSPPTGLLYGYTF. The CDR3 DNA follows: TGTGCCAGCAGCCCCCCGACAGGGCTTCTCTATGGCTACACCTTC.

The rearrangement links TRBV5-6 to TRBJ2-3; 10 nucleotides agree with TRBD2. CDR1 is SGHDT and CDR2 is YYEEEE in the germline V gene. The CDR3 is 15 residues long. V lost 4 bases and J lost 2; bases outside the gene matches: 4. CDR3 amino acids: CASSPLAGDTDTQYF. DNA of the CDR3: TGTGCCAGCAGCCCTCTAGCGGGGGACACAGATACGCAGTATTTT. Drawing the rest from reference TRBV5-6 and TRBJ2-3, the complete variable domain is DAGVTQSPTHLIKTRGQQVTLRCSPKSGHDTVSWYQQALGQGPQFIFQYYEEEERQRGNFPDRFSGHQFPNYSSELNVNALLLGDSALYLCASSPLAGDTDTQYFGPGTRLTVL.

CDR3 loop: CASSPSAGQGYEQYF. CDR3 coding DNA: TGTGCCAGCAGCCCCTCAGCGGGCCAGGGTTACGAGCAGTACTTC. This chain links TRBV7-2 with TRBJ2-7; tentative D call: TRBD2 (6 bases). V lost 5 bases and J 4 bases, leaving 18 bases between the germline ends. The length of the CDR3 is 15 residues. CDR1 is SGHTA, CDR2 FQGNSA, per germline.

The chain has TRBV5-6 and TRBJ2-3; 14 bases line up with TRBD2. Germline V gene sequence: CDR1 SGHDT, CDR2 YYEEEE. The V gene end was trimmed by 4 bases and the J gene end by 3 bases; junction bases not matched to a gene: 7. This CDR3 comprises 17 residues. Here the CDR3 reads CASSQGLAGARTDTQYF. The CDR3 nucleotides are TGTGCCAGCAGCCAGGGACTAGCGGGGGCCCGGACAGATACGCAGTATTTT.

The V call is TRBV4-2, the J call TRBJ2-1, with 8 bases that match TRBD2. J was trimmed by 5 bases and V by 3 bases; bases with no gene match: 3. CDR3 size: 14 residues. The germline CDR1 and CDR2 sequences are LGHNA and YNFKEQ. Here the CDR3 reads CASSQVAGHNEQFF. The CDR3 DNA follows: TGTGCCAGCAGCCAGGTAGCGGGACACAATGAGCAGTTCTTC.

Of note for this clone: The junction departs from germline at one end; a sequencing error may be responsible. The chain carries TRBV7-7 and TRBJ2-1; TRBD2 is a possible D gene (6 bases). This CDR3 comprises 15 residues. Germline V lookup: CDR1 SSHAT, CDR2 FNYEAQ (reference sequence). DNA for the CDR3: TGTGCTAGCAGCCTAGAAACGGGAGCCTACAATGAGCAGTTCTTC. Residues: CASSLETGAYNEQFF.

V gene TRBV5-6 combines with J gene TRBJ2-1; TRBD1 might be the D (5 bases). This CDR3 comprises 14 residues. The V end lost 0 bases, the J end lost 4 bases, and 8 bases lay between the germline ends. Germline V gene lookup returns CDR1 SGHDT and CDR2 YYEEEE. The CDR3 nucleotides read TGTGCCAGCAGCTTGGTTCAGGGTTACAATGAGCAGTTCTTC. Protein product: CASSLVQGYNEQFF.

The chain recombines TRBV19 with TRBJ1-5; D unresolved. The V gene's germline CDR1 is LNHDA and CDR2 SQIVND (reference sequence). Trimming removed 5 bases at V and 6 bases at J, with 11 bases between. The CDR3 runs 13 residues. Here the CDR3 DNA reads TGTGCCAGTAGTTTGGGAATTTCTCAGCCCCAGCATTTT. As protein: CASSLGISQPQHF.

The chain uses TRBV15 and TRBJ1-4, with D possibly TRBD1 on 6 matching bases. The ends were cut back, 1 base at V and 3 bases at J, with 9 bases in the middle. CDR1 is LNHNV, CDR2 YYDKDF, per germline (reference sequence). This CDR3 comprises 15 residues. The CDR3 sequence: CATSRGGAANEKLFF. CDR3 coding DNA: TGTGCCACCAGCAGAGGGGGGGCGGCTAATGAAAAACTGTTTTTT.

This clone was detected only a few times. J is TRBJ2-7 and V is TRBV7-9; 9 nucleotides match TRBD1. CDR1 SEHNR and CDR2 FQNEAQ come from the germline V gene (reference sequence). Trimming cost V 4 bases and J 5 bases; bases outside gene matches: 12. This CDR3 has 16 residues. CDR3 sequence: CASSSSTGTGIHEQYF. The CDR3 DNA is TGTGCCAGCAGCTCCTCCACAGGGACAGGGATCCACGAGCAGTACTTC.

The chain recombines TRBV29-1 with TRBJ1-4; TRBD1 agrees at 9 bases. This CDR3 spans 14 amino acids. The ends lost 4 bases at V and 8 bases at J; junction bases unmatched: 8. Germline CDR1 is SQVTM and CDR2 is ANQGSEA. Here the CDR3 reads CSVGGRQGDEKLFF. In nucleotides, the CDR3 is TGCAGCGTTGGAGGCCGACAGGGGGACGAAAAACTGTTTTTT.

The chain uses TRBV30 and TRBJ2-2, with 10 bases lining up with TRBD1. V shed 7 bases and J 5 bases; nucleotides not matched to a gene: 4. Germline V gene sequence: CDR1 GTSNPN, CDR2 SVGIG (reference sequence). CDR3 length: 13 residues. CDR3 sequence: CALDRGGTGELFF. In nucleotides, the CDR3 is TGTGCCTTGGACAGGGGGGGAACCGGGGAGCTGTTTTTT.

The chain recombines TRBV9 with TRBJ1-3, with D maybe TRBD1 (5 bases). In germline, CDR1 is SGDLS, CDR2 YYNGEE. The V and J ends lost 2 bases and 0 bases respectively, with 9 bases between them. CDR3 length: 15 residues. The CDR3 nucleotides are TGTGCCAGCAGCGTGAGGGGCCTCTCTGGAAACACCATATATTTT. It yields the protein CASSVRGLSGNTIYF.

The V gene is TRBV27, the J gene TRBJ2-1; 7 nucleotides line up with TRBD2. This CDR3 has 15 amino acids. The J segment lost 3 bases and the V segment lost 2 bases, leaving 4 bases of the junction unmatched. Per the germline V gene, CDR1 is MNHEY and CDR2 is SMNVEV (reference sequence). The CDR3 nucleotides are TGTGCCAGCAGTTTACAGGGAGGGGTCTACAATGAGCAGTTCTTC. Amino acid sequence: CASSLQGGVYNEQFF.

The rearrangement joins TRBV6-4 to TRBJ1-2; the D is unclear. The germline V gene encodes CDR1 MRHNA and CDR2 SNTAGT. CDR3 length: 12 residues. Trimming removed 0 bases from V and 4 bases from J, with 3 bases in between. CDR3 residues: CASSDSLYGYTF. Here the CDR3 DNA reads TGTGCCAGCAGTGACTCCCTCTATGGCTACACCTTC.

The chain is built from TRBV5-5 and TRBJ2-7, with 10 bases matching TRBD1. Germline V gives CDR1 SGHKS, CDR2 YYEKEE (reference sequence). V lost 4 bases and J lost 4; bases outside the gene matches: 8. The CDR3 has 15 amino acids. CDR3 sequence (DNA): TGTGCCAGCAGCCGCACCGGGACAGGGGAGTACGAGCAGTACTTC. This encodes CASSRTGTGEYEQYF.

This chain links TRBV28 with TRBJ2-1, with D perhaps TRBD1 or TRBD2 (5 bases each). This CDR3 spans 14 amino acids. Germline CDR1 is MDHEN and CDR2 is SYDVKM. V was pared by 4 bases and J by 4 bases, with 11 bases between. CDR3 sequence (DNA): TGTGCCAGCAGTTCCGGGACCAAGTACAATGAGCAGTTCTTC. Translation: CASSSGTKYNEQFF.

The J gene is TRBJ1-1, the V gene TRBV12-5, with D possibly matching TRBD1 (6 bases). Germline assignment: CDR1 LGHNT and CDR2 FRNRAP. This CDR3 is built from 15 residues. The V end was cut by 0 bases, the J end by 2 bases, with 10 bases between. Written as DNA, the CDR3 is TGTGCTAGTGGTTTGGTACTGGGGACAAACACTGAAGCTTTCTTT. This sequence encodes CASGLVLGTNTEAFF. The entire variable domain, with the rest obtained from reference TRBV12-5 and TRBJ1-1, is as follows: DARVTQTPRHKVTEMGQEVTMRCQPILGHNTVFWYRQTMMQGLELLAYFRNRAPLDDSGMPKDRFSAEMPDATLATLKIQPSEPRDSAVYFCASGLVLGTNTEAFFGQGTRLTVV.